This TCR beta chain was identified during a study of cytomegalovirus exposure and HLA in healthy donors. Sequencing was performed with immunoSEQ multiplex PCR; in TCRdb, only in-frame clones are kept and a portion is missing. The data show around 200,000 clones, 80% to 85% seen once. Separation from the roughly 670-subject first cohort characterized the roughly 130-subject validation cohort, to which the donors belonged. Points on this clone: What it binds is unknown.

V was pared by 9 bases and J by 6 bases, with 7 bases of the junction left unmatched. Germline CDR1 reads MDHEN; CDR2 reads SYDVKM. This CDR3 is 13 amino acids long. Whole-study findings and limits: Whilst most TCR sequences proved rare, a subset of public TCRs occurred across many donors.

This clonotype was obtained from a woman aged 30 to 39 in good health and CMV-seronegative. The J gene is TRBJ2-2, the V gene TRBV28; 7 nucleotides agree with TRBD1. Sequenced input: PBMCs. CDR3 bases: TGTGCCAGTCATTACAGGGGAGCCGGGGAGCTGTTTTTT. As protein: CASHYRGAGELFF. Drawing the rest from reference TRBV28 and TRBJ2-2, the complete variable domain is DVKVTQSSRYLVKRTGEKVFLECVQDMDHENMFWYRQDPGLGLRLIYFSYDVKMKEKGDIPEGYSVSREKKERFSLILESASTNQTSMYLCASHYRGAGELFFGEGSRLTVL.